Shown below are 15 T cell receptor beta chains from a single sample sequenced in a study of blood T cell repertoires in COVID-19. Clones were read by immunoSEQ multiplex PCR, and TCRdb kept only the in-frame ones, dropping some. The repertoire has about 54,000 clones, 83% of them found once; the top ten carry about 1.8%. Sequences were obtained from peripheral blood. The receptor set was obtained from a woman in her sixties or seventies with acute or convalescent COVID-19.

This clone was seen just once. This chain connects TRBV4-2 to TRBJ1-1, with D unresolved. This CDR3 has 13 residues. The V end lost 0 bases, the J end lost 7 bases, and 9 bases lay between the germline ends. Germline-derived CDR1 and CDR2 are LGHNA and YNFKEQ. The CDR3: CASSQDSPGEAFF. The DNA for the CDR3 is TGTGCCAGCAGCCAAGATTCCCCGGGTGAAGCTTTCTTT.

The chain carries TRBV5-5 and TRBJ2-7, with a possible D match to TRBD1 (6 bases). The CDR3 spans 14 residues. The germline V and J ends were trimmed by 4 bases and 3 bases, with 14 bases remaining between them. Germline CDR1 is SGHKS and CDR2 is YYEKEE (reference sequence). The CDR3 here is CASSQGQLLYEQYF. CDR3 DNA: TGTGCCAGCAGCCAAGGACAGCTCCTCTACGAGCAGTACTTC.

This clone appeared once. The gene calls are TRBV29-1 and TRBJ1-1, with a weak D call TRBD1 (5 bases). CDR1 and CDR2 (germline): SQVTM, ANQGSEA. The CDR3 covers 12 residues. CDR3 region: CVVQRGRTEAFF. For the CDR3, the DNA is TGCGTAGTACAAAGGGGCCGCACTGAAGCTTTCTTT.

This CDR3 is CASSQAGSGLAGNTGELFF. The CDR3 DNA reads TGTGCCAGCAGCCAAGCCGGTTCCGGGCTAGCGGGGAACACCGGGGAGCTGTTTTTT. The V and J genes are TRBV4-2 and TRBJ2-2; 8 bases line up with TRBD2. Germline lookup yields CDR1 LGHNA and CDR2 YNFKEQ. The CDR3 totals 19 residues. V dropped 1 base and J dropped 1; count of bases not matched to a gene: 11.

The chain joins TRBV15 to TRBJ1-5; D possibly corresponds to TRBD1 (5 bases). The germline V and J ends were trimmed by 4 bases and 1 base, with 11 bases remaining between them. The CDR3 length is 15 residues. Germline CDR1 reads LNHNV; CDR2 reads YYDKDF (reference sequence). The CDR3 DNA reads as TGTGCCACCAGCACAGACAAGGGGAGCAATCAGCCCCAGCATTTT. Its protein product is CATSTDKGSNQPQHF.

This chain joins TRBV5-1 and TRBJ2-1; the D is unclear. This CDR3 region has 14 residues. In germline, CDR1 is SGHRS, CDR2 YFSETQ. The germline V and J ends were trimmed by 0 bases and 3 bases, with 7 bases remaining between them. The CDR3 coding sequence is TGCGCCAGCAGCTTGGAAGCGAGCTACAATGAGCAGTTCTTC. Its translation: CASSLEASYNEQFF.

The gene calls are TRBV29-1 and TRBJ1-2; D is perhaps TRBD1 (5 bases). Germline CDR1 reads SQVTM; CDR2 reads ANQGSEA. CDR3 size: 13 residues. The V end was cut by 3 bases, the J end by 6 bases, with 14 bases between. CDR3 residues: CSVEWGSDNGYTF. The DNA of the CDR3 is TGCAGCGTTGAGTGGGGCAGTGACAATGGCTACACCTTC.

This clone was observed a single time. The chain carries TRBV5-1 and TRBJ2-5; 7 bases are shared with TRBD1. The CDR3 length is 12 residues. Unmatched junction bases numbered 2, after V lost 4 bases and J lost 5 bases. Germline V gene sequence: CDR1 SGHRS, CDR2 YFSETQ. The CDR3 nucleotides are TGCGCCAGCAGCAGGGGGCAGGAGACCCAGTACTTC. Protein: CASSRGQETQYF.

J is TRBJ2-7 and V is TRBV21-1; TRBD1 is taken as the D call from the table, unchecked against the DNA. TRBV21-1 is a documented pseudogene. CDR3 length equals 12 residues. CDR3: CASSKPPTEQYF. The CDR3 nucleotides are TGTGCCAGCAGCAAGCCGCCGACAGAGCAGTACTTC.

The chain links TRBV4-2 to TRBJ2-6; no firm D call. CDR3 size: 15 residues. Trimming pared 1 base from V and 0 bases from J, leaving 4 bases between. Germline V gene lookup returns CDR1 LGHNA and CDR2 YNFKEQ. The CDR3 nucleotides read TGTGCCAGCAGCCAAGGGAGCTCTGGGGCCAACGTCCTGACTTTC. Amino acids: CASSQGSSGANVLTF.

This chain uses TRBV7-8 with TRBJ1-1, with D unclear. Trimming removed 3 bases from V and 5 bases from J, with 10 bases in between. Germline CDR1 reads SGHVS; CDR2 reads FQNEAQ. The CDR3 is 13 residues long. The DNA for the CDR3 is TGTGCCAGCAGCTTCGCACCGAGGACTGAAGCTTTCTTT. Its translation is CASSFAPRTEAFF.

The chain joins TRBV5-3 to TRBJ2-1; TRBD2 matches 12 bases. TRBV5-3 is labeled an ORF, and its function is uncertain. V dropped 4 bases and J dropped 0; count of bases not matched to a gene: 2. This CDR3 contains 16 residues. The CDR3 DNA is TGTGCCAGAAGCGAGACTAGCGGGAGCTCCTACAATGAGCAGTTCTTC. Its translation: CARSETSGSSYNEQFF.

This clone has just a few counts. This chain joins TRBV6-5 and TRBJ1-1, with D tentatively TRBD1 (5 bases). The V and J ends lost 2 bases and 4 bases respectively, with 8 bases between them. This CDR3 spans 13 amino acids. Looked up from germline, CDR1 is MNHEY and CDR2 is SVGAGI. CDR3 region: CASSYRRGTEAFF. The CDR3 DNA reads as TGTGCCAGCAGTTACAGGAGGGGCACTGAAGCTTTCTTT.

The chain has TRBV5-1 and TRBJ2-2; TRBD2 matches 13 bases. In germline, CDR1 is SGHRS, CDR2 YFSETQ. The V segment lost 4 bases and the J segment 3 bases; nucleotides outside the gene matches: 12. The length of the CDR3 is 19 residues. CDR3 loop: CASSIPDRTSGSYTGELFF. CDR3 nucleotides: TGCGCCAGCAGCATACCGGACCGGACTAGCGGGAGCTACACCGGGGAGCTGTTTTTT.

The CDR3 bases are TGTGCCAGTAGTAATAGACAGGGGTTGAGGGATCAGCCCCAGCATTTT. This translates into CASSNRQGLRDQPQHF. The chain uses TRBV19 and TRBJ1-5, with 8 bases aligning to TRBD1. The germline V gene encodes CDR1 LNHDA and CDR2 SQIVND (reference sequence). Trimming took 4 bases from V and 5 from J; bases not matched to a gene: 10. This CDR3 has 16 residues.